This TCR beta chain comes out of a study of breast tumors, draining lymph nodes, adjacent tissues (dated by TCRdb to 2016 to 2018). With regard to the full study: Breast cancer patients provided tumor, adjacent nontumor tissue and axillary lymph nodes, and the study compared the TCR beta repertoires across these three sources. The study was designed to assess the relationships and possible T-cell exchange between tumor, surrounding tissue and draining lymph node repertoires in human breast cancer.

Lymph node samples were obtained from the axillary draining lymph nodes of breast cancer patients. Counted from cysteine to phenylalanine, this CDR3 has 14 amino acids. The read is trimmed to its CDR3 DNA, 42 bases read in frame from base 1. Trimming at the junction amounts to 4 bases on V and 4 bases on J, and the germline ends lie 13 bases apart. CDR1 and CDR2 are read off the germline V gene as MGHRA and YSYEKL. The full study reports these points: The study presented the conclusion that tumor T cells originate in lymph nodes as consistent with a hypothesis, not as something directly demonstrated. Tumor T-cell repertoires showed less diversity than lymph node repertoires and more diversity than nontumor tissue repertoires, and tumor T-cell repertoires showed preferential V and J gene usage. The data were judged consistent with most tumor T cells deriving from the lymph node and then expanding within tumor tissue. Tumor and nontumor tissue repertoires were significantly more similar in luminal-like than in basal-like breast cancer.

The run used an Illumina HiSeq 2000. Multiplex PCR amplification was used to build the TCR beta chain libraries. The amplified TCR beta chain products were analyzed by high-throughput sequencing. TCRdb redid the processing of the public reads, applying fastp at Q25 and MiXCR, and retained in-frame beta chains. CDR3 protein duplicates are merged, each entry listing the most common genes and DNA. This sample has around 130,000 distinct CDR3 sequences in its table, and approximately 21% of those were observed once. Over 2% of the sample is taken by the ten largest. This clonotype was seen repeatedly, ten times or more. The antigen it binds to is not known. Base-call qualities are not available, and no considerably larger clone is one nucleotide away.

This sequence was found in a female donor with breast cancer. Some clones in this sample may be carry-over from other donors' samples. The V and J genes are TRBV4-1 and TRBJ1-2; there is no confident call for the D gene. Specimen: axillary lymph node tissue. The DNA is TGCGCCAGCAGCCCCCCGGCCACGCTCTATGGCTACACCTTC. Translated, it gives CASSPPATLYGYTF.